A selection of T cell receptor beta chains follows, all from one sample in a study of T cell repertoires in cytomegalovirus infection. These receptors' targets are unknown. TCRdb used MiXCR to reprocess the reads, holding one entry per CDR3 protein. The table shows under 850,000 distinct CDR3 sequences, with approximately 33% occurring only once. The sample here was cultured PBMCs, taken from culture after CMV antigen stimulation. These receptors were collected from a human donor in good health (CMV status not recorded). Some clones in this sample may be carry-over from other donors' samples. Each CDR3 is given with its conserved first and last residue. D genes are given only for firm matches. Clone size is stated in some rows and not others, as once, few, many or a class when expanded.

abundance	v_gene	d_gene	j_gene	CDR3aa	CDR3nt
NA	TRBV14	TRBD2	TRBJ2-1	CASSPGTSGSEGDYNEQFF	TGTGCCAGCAGCCCGGGGACTAGCGGGAGTGAAGGAGACTACAATGAGCAGTTCTTC
NA	TRBV15	NA	TRBJ1-5	CATSSQGNQPQHF	TGTGCCACCAGCAGTCAGGGGAATCAGCCCCAGCATTTT
NA	TRBV7-6	NA	TRBJ2-1	CASSLPLSPHGQFF	TGTGCCAGCAGCTTACCGCTATCCCCCCATGGGCAGTTCTTC
few	TRBV7-8	NA	TRBJ1-2	CASSLKSAGSGAMSYTF	TGTGCCAGCAGCTTAAAGTCGGCAGGGTCGGGGGCTATGAGCTACACCTTC
NA	TRBV10-3	NA	TRBJ2-5	CATSGGQETQYF	TGTGCCACCTCCGGGGGCCAAGAGACCCAGTACTTC
NA	TRBV7-2	TRBD2	TRBJ2-1	CASSSSRRGLPQEQFF	TGTGCCAGCAGCTCGTCGCGGAGGGGACTACCCCAGGAGCAGTTCTTC
NA	TRBV11-2	NA	TRBJ2-3	CASSLEGGGAASRDTQYF	TGTGCCAGCAGCTTAGAGGGTGGCGGGGCGGCAAGTAGAGATACGCAGTATTTT
few	TRBV7-4	NA	TRBJ1-6	CASSRTTDGSPLHF	TGTGCCAGCAGCCGTACTACCGACGGGTCACCCCTCCACTTT
few	TRBV9	NA	TRBJ1-2	CASSVGPGRMHDGYTF	TGTGCCAGCAGCGTAGGCCCAGGGCGGATGCATGATGGCTACACCTTC
few	TRBV6-6	TRBD2	TRBJ2-1	CASSIVAGGGDEQFF	TGTGCCAGCAGTATAGTAGCGGGGGGTGGCGATGAGCAGTTCTTC
many	TRBV7-2	NA	TRBJ1-2	CASSLGGGGYTF	TGTGCCAGCAGCTTAGGGGGCGGCGGCTACACCTTC
NA	TRBV6-6	NA	TRBJ1-4	CASSYRTGEKLFF	TGTGCCAGCAGTTACCGGACGGGTGAAAAACTGTTTTTT
NA	TRBV28	NA	TRBJ1-1	CASRYNGPMNTEAFF	TGTGCCAGCAGATATAACGGGCCTATGAACACTGAAGCTTTCTTT
NA	TRBV25-1	NA	TRBJ1-5	CAQSGTQNQPQHF	TGTGCGCAGAGTGGGACACAAAATCAGCCCCAGCATTTT
few	TRBV12-3/TRBV12-4	NA	TRBJ1-1	CASMVLRMNTEAFF	TGTGCCAGCATGGTATTAAGGATGAACACTGAAGCTTTCTTT
many	TRBV7-2	NA	TRBJ1-1	CASSLATENTEAFF	TGTGCCAGCAGCTTAGCTACAGAGAACACTGAAGCTTTCTTT
NA	TRBV7-9	TRBD1	TRBJ1-4	CASSTRDSLNEKLFF	TGTGCCAGCAGCACAAGGGACAGCCTTAATGAAAAACTGTTTTTT
many	TRBV7-8	NA	TRBJ2-3	CASSPDGSGDTQYF	TGTGCCAGCAGCCCGGATGGCAGCGGGGATACGCAGTATTTT
NA	TRBV18	TRBD2	TRBJ2-5	CASSLAGGSLFDETQYF	TGTGCCAGCTCCCTAGCGGGGGGCTCATTATTCGACGAGACCCAGTACTTC
few	TRBV9	NA	TRBJ2-5	CASSVRGGGGIETQYF	TGTGCCAGCAGCGTTAGGGGAGGGGGGGGGATCGAGACCCAGTACTTC
NA	TRBV28	TRBD2	TRBJ2-5	CASSGPAGGQETQYF	TGTGCCAGCAGTGGGCCAGCGGGGGGACAAGAGACCCAGTACTTC
NA	TRBV7-9	TRBD1	TRBJ1-2	CASSMGQSYGYTF	TGTGCCAGCAGCATGGGACAGTCCTATGGCTACACCTTC
NA	TRBV20-1	NA	TRBJ2-2	CSAPVGTGELFF	TGCAGTGCCCCAGTAGGGACCGGGGAGCTGTTTTTT
NA	TRBV6-1	NA	TRBJ2-7	CASLSVGSSYEQYF	TGTGCCAGCCTTAGCGTCGGGAGTTCTTACGAGCAGTACTTC
few	TRBV4-1	NA	TRBJ1-1	CASSQDGKSNTEAFF	TGCGCCAGCAGCCAAGATGGGAAATCGAACACTGAAGCTTTCTTT
NA	TRBV19	NA	TRBJ1-2	CASRTTGTNYGYTF	TGTGCCAGTAGGACAACAGGGACCAACTATGGCTACACCTTC
few	TRBV6-1	NA	TRBJ2-7	CASRGPDRSYEQYF	TGTGCCAGCCGGGGACCTGACCGTTCCTACGAGCAGTACTTC
NA	TRBV12-3/TRBV12-4	NA	TRBJ2-6	CASSQRQAGANVLTF	TGTGCCAGCAGCCAAAGACAGGCTGGGGCCAACGTCCTGACTTTC
few	TRBV7-2	NA	TRBJ2-3	CASSFGFGDTQYF	TGTGCCAGCAGCTTTGGCTTCGGGGATACGCAGTATTTT
NA	TRBV28	NA	TRBJ2-3	CASRTPEVYGGDTQYF	TGTGCCAGCAGAACCCCGGAGGTATACGGCGGTGATACGCAGTATTTT
few	TRBV6-1	TRBD1	TRBJ2-3	CASSAAPGQSTDTQYF	TGTGCCAGCAGTGCAGCCCCGGGACAGAGCACAGATACGCAGTATTTT
many	TRBV6-2/TRBV6-3	NA	TRBJ1-1	CASSPGPGTEAFF	TGTGCCAGCAGCCCCGGGCCAGGCACTGAAGCTTTCTTT
NA	TRBV12-3/TRBV12-4	NA	TRBJ1-5	CASSLGGGRGQPQHF	TGTGCCAGCAGTTTAGGGGGGGGTCGGGGTCAGCCCCAGCATTTT
NA	TRBV2	TRBD2	TRBJ2-5	CASSEGLAGVQGETQYF	TGTGCCAGCAGTGAAGGGCTAGCGGGAGTACAGGGAGAGACCCAGTACTTC
NA	TRBV7-2	TRBD1	TRBJ2-3	CASSPRRQGTDTQYF	TGTGCCAGCAGCCCCCGACGACAGGGGACAGATACGCAGTATTTT
NA	TRBV4-1	TRBD1	TRBJ1-5	CASSRTGDGNQPQHF	TGCGCCAGCAGCCGCACAGGGGACGGCAATCAGCCCCAGCATTTT
many	TRBV12-3/TRBV12-4	NA	TRBJ2-7	CASSQDSRGAGEYF	TGTGCCAGCAGCCAGGACAGCCGTGGGGCGGGAGAGTACTTC
NA	TRBV20-1	NA	TRBJ2-7	CSAKQGWAEQYF	TGCAGTGCTAAACAGGGATGGGCCGAGCAGTACTTC
NA	TRBV2	TRBD2	TRBJ2-1	CASSPPTSGSPRRHNEQFF	TGTGCCAGCAGCCCCCCTACTAGCGGGAGCCCCCGGCGGCACAATGAGCAGTTCTTC
NA	TRBV6-2/TRBV6-3	TRBD2	TRBJ2-1	CASSRGLAGTQNHEQFF	TGTGCCAGCAGTCGGGGACTAGCGGGAACCCAGAACCATGAGCAGTTCTTC
few	TRBV6-1	NA	TRBJ2-7	CASGGEQYF	TGTGCCAGCGGGGGAGAGCAGTACTTC
few	TRBV27	NA	TRBJ2-7	CASSPGRGSSYEQYF	TGTGCCAGCAGTCCCGGCAGGGGAAGCTCCTACGAGCAGTACTTC
once	TRBV5-4	NA	TRBJ1-4	CASSLPTAGIEKLFF	TGTGCCAGCAGCTTGCCAACGGCAGGGATCGAAAAACTGTTTTTT
NA	TRBV5-3	NA	TRBJ2-5	CASSRRAGEEETQYF	TGTGCCAGCAGCCGCAGAGCAGGAGAAGAAGAGACCCAGTACTTC
NA	TRBV20-1	TRBD1	TRBJ1-5	CSAMEGTGGQPQHF	TGCAGCGCTATGGAGGGGACAGGGGGCCAGCCCCAGCATTTT